This is a list of T cell receptor beta chains from one sample in a study of blood T cells in healthy people across ages. TCRdb re-called the 5' RACE reads through MiXCR, storing one row per CDR3 protein. The table shows about 1.7 million distinct CDR3 sequences, with 28% occurring only once. The sample consisted of blood. These receptor sequences come from a woman in her twenties or thirties in good health. The CDR3 runs from the conserved cysteine through the conserved F or W. The D gene is left open where the match is weak. Some rows mark clone size as missing; the rest say once, few, many or name a class of expanded clone.

CDR3 length | J gene | V gene | clone size | D gene | CDR3 protein | CDR3 DNA
17 | TRBJ2-1 | TRBV27 | few | TRBD2 | CASSLLLWTSDHNEQFF | TGTGCCAGCAGTTTACTATTGTGGACTAGCGATCACAATGAGCAGTTCTTC
15 | TRBJ2-7 | TRBV6-2/TRBV6-3 | NA | TRBD1 | CASSPQGAKAYEQYF | TGTGCCAGCAGCCCACAGGGGGCCAAAGCCTACGAGCAGTACTTC
15 | TRBJ2-2 | TRBV29-1 | NA | TRBD2 | CSVNGGRENTGELFF | TGCAGCGTGAACGGCGGGAGGGAGAACACCGGGGAGCTGTTTTTT
17 | TRBJ2-1 | TRBV12-3/TRBV12-4 | NA | TRBD2 | CASSSIVTSGRSNEQFF | TGTGCCAGCAGTTCGATTGTGACTAGCGGGAGGAGTAATGAGCAGTTCTTC
15 | TRBJ2-7 | TRBV27 | NA | NA | CASSDDGSISYEQYF | TGTGCCAGCAGCGACGATGGCTCAATCTCCTACGAGCAGTACTTC
14 | TRBJ2-3 | TRBV9 | many | NA | CASSRGTSTDTQYF | TGTGCCAGCAGTCGCGGGACTAGCACAGATACGCAGTATTTT
15 | TRBJ2-5 | TRBV19 | few | TRBD1 | CASSDRGAKTETQYF | TGTGCCAGTAGTGACAGGGGGGCGAAAACCGAGACCCAGTACTTC
15 | TRBJ2-5 | TRBV18 | few | TRBD2 | CASSPRTSAQETQYF | TGTGCCAGCTCACCGAGGACTAGCGCACAAGAGACCCAGTACTTC
17 | TRBJ2-6 | TRBV5-1 | NA | TRBD1 | CVSSRLGQGAGANVLTF | TGCGTCAGCAGCCGGTTAGGACAGGGGGCTGGGGCCAACGTCCTGACTTTC
12 | TRBJ2-7 | TRBV5-1 | many | NA | CASSLDSGWQYF | TGCGCCAGCAGCTTGGACAGCGGATGGCAGTACTTC
14 | TRBJ2-5 | TRBV18 | NA | NA | CASSPAAIQETQYF | TGTGCCAGCTCACCCGCGGCTATCCAAGAGACCCAGTACTTC
15 | TRBJ2-1 | TRBV12-3/TRBV12-4 | few | NA | CASSHREGENNEQFF | TGTGCCAGCAGCCACAGGGAGGGGGAAAACAATGAGCAGTTCTTC
16 | TRBJ2-7 | TRBV4-1 | many | NA | CASSQVAAQSFHEQYF | TGCGCCAGCAGCCAAGTTGCAGCGCAAAGCTTCCACGAGCAGTACTTC
13 | TRBJ1-5 | TRBV4-3 | few | NA | CASSLSGSQPQHF | TGCGCCAGCAGCCTCTCAGGGTCTCAGCCCCAGCATTTT
14 | TRBJ1-2 | TRBV7-2 | few | NA | CASISEQGQYGYTF | TGTGCCAGCATCTCTGAGCAGGGGCAATATGGCTACACCTTC
13 | TRBJ2-3 | TRBV24-1 | NA | TRBD1 | CATSEGQPDTQYF | TGTGCCACCAGTGAGGGACAGCCAGATACGCAGTATTTT
13 | TRBJ2-4 | TRBV27 | NA | NA | CAARSLAKNIQYF | TGTGCCGCGAGGTCCCTAGCCAAAAACATTCAGTACTTC
14 | TRBJ2-7 | TRBV3-1 | few | NA | CASSRQGIDYEQYF | TGTGCCAGCAGCCGCCAGGGGATCGATTACGAGCAGTACTTC
15 | TRBJ2-3 | TRBV7-2 | NA | NA | CASSLAPPGLDTQYF | TGTGCCAGCAGCCTCGCTCCCCCGGGCCTCGATACGCAGTATTTT
14 | TRBJ1-5 | TRBV20-1 | NA | NA | CSASPSGGHQPQHF | TGCAGTGCTAGCCCCTCGGGGGGGCATCAGCCCCAGCATTTT
16 | TRBJ2-5 | TRBV6-2/TRBV6-3 | many | NA | CASSNASRSGEETQYF | TGTGCCAGCAGTAATGCTTCTAGGTCCGGGGAGGAGACCCAGTACTTC
14 | TRBJ2-1 | TRBV20-1 | NA | TRBD2 | CSADPSGGNNEQFF | TGCAGTGCCGACCCTAGCGGGGGAAACAATGAGCAGTTCTTC
15 | TRBJ2-2 | TRBV5-1 | NA | NA | CASSPVSGATGELFF | TGCGCCAGCAGCCCGGTCTCGGGGGCCACCGGGGAGCTGTTTTTT
14 | TRBJ1-2 | TRBV6-2/TRBV6-3 | few | NA | CASRKGASLHGYTF | TGTGCCAGCAGAAAGGGAGCTTCTCTCCATGGCTACACCTTC
11 | TRBJ1-2 | TRBV29-1 | few | NA | CSVLSSGGYTF | TGCAGCGTTCTCTCGTCCGGAGGCTACACCTTC
13 | TRBJ2-7 | TRBV27 | many | NA | CASSFPGDYEQYF | TGTGCCAGCAGTTTCCCCGGGGACTACGAGCAGTACTTC
13 | TRBJ1-1 | TRBV29-1 | NA | NA | CSVGNRVGTEAFF | TGCAGCGTTGGAAACAGGGTAGGCACTGAAGCTTTCTTT
17 | TRBJ2-1 | TRBV7-2 | many | NA | CASSPKSSGLPANEQFF | TGTGCCAGCAGCCCTAAATCGTCGGGACTCCCGGCCAATGAGCAGTTCTTC
12 | TRBJ2-7 | TRBV6-1 | many | NA | CASSEPSYEQYF | TGTGCCAGCAGTGAACCCTCCTACGAGCAGTACTTC
15 | TRBJ1-5 | TRBV9 | NA | NA | CASSIAGASNQPQHF | TGTGCCAGCAGCATAGCAGGGGCAAGCAATCAGCCCCAGCATTTT
13 | TRBJ1-2 | TRBV24-1 | few | NA | CATSDFMGNGYTF | TGTGCCACCAGTGATTTCATGGGGAATGGCTACACCTTC
12 | TRBJ2-1 | TRBV6-5 | many | NA | CASKIISPSQFF | TGTGCCAGCAAGATTATCTCCCCCTCACAGTTCTTC
13 | TRBJ2-5 | TRBV28 | few | NA | CASTRPAWGTQYF | TGTGCCAGCACTCGGCCCGCCTGGGGGACCCAGTACTTC
15 | TRBJ1-2 | TRBV12-3/TRBV12-4 | few | TRBD1 | CASSLAGTGDYGYTF | TGTGCCAGCAGTTTAGCCGGGACAGGGGACTATGGCTACACCTTC
14 | TRBJ1-1 | TRBV12-3/TRBV12-4 | few | NA | CASSSTPRGTEAFF | TGTGCCAGCAGCAGTACACCCCGGGGCACTGAAGCTTTCTTT
13 | TRBJ2-7 | TRBV29-1 | many | NA | CSVEAASSYEQYF | TGCAGCGTTGAGGCAGCCAGCTCCTACGAGCAGTACTTC
15 | TRBJ1-5 | TRBV28 | few | TRBD1 | CASTPRGQAQQPQHF | TGTGCCAGCACCCCACGGGGACAGGCTCAACAGCCCCAGCATTTT
16 | TRBJ1-1 | TRBV12-3/TRBV12-4 | NA | NA | CASSPRGRAMNTEAFF | TGTGCCAGCAGTCCCCGGGGCAGGGCCATGAACACTGAAGCTTTCTTT
14 | TRBJ1-6 | TRBV6-5 | NA | TRBD1 | CASNLQGANSPLHF | TGTGCCAGCAACCTACAGGGGGCGAATTCACCCCTCCACTTT
14 | TRBJ1-5 | TRBV6-2/TRBV6-3 | NA | NA | CASSLVSTNQPQHF | TGTGCCAGCAGCCTCGTGAGTACGAATCAGCCCCAGCATTTT
16 | TRBJ2-3 | TRBV4-1 | NA | NA | CASSSPSGIDTDTQYF | TGCGCCAGCAGCTCGCCGTCCGGGATCGACACAGATACGCAGTATTTT
14 | TRBJ1-5 | TRBV20-1 | NA | TRBD1 | CSARDGTGIQPQHF | TGCAGTGCTAGAGACGGGACAGGGATCCAGCCCCAGCATTTT
16 | TRBJ2-7 | TRBV7-2 | once | NA | CTSSLGFPGPSYEQYF | TGTACCAGCAGCCTAGGATTCCCGGGCCCATCGTACGAGCAGTACTTC
12 | TRBJ2-5 | TRBV20-1 | NA | NA | CSASLTKETQYF | TGCAGTGCTAGCCTGACAAAAGAGACCCAGTACTTC
13 | TRBJ2-1 | TRBV20-1 | few | NA | CSARGQSYNEQFF | TGCAGTGCTAGAGGGCAGTCTTACAATGAGCAGTTCTTC
14 | TRBJ2-5 | TRBV2 | few | TRBD2 | CASPPGGAQETQYF | TGTGCCAGCCCCCCGGGGGGGGCTCAAGAGACCCAGTACTTC
14 | TRBJ2-5 | TRBV4-3 | many | NA | CASSHELREETQYF | TGCGCCAGCAGCCATGAGCTCAGGGAAGAGACCCAGTACTTC
15 | TRBJ1-5 | TRBV6-1 | NA | NA | CASMGQGSLNQPQHF | TGTGCCAGCATGGGGCAGGGATCCCTAAATCAGCCCCAGCATTTT
15 | TRBJ2-3 | TRBV10-3 | many | NA | CAISDPGTSTDTQYF | TGTGCCATCAGTGACCCCGGGACTTCCACAGATACGCAGTATTTT
11 | TRBJ2-1 | TRBV20-1 | few | NA | CSASRRDEQFF | TGCAGTGCTAGTCGGCGGGATGAGCAGTTCTTC
15 | TRBJ1-2 | TRBV27 | NA | NA | CASSSRSIGNYGYTF | TGTGCCAGCAGTTCCAGGAGTATAGGGAACTATGGCTACACCTTC
13 | TRBJ2-3 | TRBV20-1 | once | TRBD1 | CSARGTGTDTQYF | TGCAGTGCAAGGGGGACAGGGACAGATACGCAGTATTTT